This T cell receptor (beta chain) emerged from a study of T cell repertoires in cytomegalovirus infection. This clonotype was counted a few times. Its specificity is not known. Findings and limits, study-wide: Summed frequency of public TCR beta families distinguished CMV carriers with the relevant HLA.

V lost 2 bases and J lost 3, with 8 bases in between. This CDR3 region has 13 residues. Germline lookup yields CDR1 MNHEY and CDR2 SVGAGI. TCRdb fed the reads into MiXCR, producing one record per CDR3 protein. The profile shows roughly 990,000 distinct CDR3 sequences, around 31% of them singletons. V gene TRBV6-5 combines with J gene TRBJ2-7; D possibly corresponds to TRBD1 (6 bases). Sequencing used cultured CD8+ T cells from PBMCs, obtained from culture after CMV antigen stimulation. The receptor was isolated from a human donor in good health (CMV status not recorded). Some clones in this sample may be carry-over from other donors' samples. In DNA, the CDR3 is TGTGCCAGCAGTTACCAGGACAGCTACGAGCAGTACTTC. Protein product: CASSYQDSYEQYF.